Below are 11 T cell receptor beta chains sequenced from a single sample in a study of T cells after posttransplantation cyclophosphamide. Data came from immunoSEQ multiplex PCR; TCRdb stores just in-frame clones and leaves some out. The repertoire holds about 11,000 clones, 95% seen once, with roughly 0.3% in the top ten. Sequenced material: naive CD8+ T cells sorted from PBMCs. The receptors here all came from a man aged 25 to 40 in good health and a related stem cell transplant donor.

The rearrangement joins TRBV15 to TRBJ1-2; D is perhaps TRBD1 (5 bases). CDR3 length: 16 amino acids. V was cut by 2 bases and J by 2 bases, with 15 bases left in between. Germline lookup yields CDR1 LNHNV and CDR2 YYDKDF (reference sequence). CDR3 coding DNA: TGTGCCACCAGCAGATATGATAACGGGGGGAACTATGGCTACACCTTC. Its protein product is CATSRYDNGGNYGYTF.

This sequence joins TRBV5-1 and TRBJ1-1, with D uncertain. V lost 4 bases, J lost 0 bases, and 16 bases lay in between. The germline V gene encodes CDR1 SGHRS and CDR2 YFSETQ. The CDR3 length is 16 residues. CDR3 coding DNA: TGCGCCAGCAGCCTGAACCCGGGGTGGGTGAACACTGAAGCTTTCTTT. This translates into CASSLNPGWVNTEAFF. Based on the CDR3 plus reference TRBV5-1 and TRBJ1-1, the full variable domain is KAGVTQTPRYLIKTRGQQVTLSCSPISGHRSVSWYQQTPGQGLQFLFEYFSETQRNKGNFPGRFSGRQFSNSRSEMNVSTLELGDSALYLCASSLNPGWVNTEAFFGQGTRLTVV.

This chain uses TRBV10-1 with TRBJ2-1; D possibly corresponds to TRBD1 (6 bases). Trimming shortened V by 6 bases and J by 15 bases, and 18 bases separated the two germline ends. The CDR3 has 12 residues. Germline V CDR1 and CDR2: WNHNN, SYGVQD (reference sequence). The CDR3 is CASSPTGTLRFF. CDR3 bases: TGCGCCAGCAGCCCAACCGGGACACTCAGGTTCTTC.

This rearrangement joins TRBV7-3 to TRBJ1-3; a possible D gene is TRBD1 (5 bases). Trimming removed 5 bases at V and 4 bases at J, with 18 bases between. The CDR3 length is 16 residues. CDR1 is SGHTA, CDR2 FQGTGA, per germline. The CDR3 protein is CASSAPDSTTGNTIYF. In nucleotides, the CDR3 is TGTGCCAGCAGCGCGCCCGACAGTACGACGGGAAACACCATATATTTT.

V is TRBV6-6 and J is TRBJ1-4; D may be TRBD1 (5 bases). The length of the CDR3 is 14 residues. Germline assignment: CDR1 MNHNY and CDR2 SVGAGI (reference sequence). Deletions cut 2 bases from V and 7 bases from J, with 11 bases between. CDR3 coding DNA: TGTGCCAGCAGTTACCGCGGGGGAGGTGAAAAACTGTTTTTT. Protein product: CASSYRGGGEKLFF.

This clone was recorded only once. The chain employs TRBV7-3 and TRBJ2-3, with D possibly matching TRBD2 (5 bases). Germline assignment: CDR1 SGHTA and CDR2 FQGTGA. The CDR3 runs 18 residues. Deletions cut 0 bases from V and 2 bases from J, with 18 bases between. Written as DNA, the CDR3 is TGTGCCAGCAGCTTAACCCCAAATCCGGGGAGTGTCACAGATACGCAGTATTTT. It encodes CASSLTPNPGSVTDTQYF.

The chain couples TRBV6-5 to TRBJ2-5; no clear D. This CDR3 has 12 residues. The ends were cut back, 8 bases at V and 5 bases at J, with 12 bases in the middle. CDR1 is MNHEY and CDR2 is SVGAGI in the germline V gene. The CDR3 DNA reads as TGTGCCAGCGGAGCGAGTAAGGAGACCCAGTACTTC. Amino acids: CASGASKETQYF.

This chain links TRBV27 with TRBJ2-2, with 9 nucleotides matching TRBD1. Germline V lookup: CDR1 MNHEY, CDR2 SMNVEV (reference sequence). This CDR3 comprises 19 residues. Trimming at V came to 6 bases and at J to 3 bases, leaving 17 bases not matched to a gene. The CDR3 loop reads CASSHPGTGRVPDTGELFF. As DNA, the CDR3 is TGTGCCAGCAGCCATCCGGGGACAGGGAGGGTCCCGGACACCGGGGAGCTGTTTTTT.

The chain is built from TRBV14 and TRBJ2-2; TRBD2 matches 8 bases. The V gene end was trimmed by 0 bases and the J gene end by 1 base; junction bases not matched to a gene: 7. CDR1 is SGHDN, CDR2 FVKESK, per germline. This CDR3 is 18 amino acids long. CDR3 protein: CASSQDPGLAGNTGELFF. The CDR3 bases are TGTGCCAGCAGCCAAGATCCTGGACTAGCTGGGAACACCGGGGAGCTGTTTTTT. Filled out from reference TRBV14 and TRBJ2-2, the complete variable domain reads EAGVTQFPSHSVIEKGQTVTLRCDPISGHDNLYWYRRVMGKEIKFLLHFVKESKQDESGMPNNRFLAERTGGTYSTLKVQPAELEDSGVYFCASSQDPGLAGNTGELFFGEGSRLTVL.

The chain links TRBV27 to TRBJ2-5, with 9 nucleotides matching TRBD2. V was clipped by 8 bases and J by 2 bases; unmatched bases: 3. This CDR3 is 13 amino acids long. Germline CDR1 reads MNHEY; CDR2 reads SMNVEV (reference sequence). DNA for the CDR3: TGTGCCAGCGCGGGGGGGCTGCAAGAGACCCAGTACTTC. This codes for CASAGGLQETQYF.

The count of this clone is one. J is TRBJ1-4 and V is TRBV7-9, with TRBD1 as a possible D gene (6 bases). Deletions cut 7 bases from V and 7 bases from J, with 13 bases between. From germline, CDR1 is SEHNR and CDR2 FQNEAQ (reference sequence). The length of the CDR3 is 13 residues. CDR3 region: CASTPGGGEKLFF. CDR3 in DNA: TGTGCCAGCACCCCGGGGGGCGGTGAAAAACTGTTTTTT.